Listed below are T cell receptor beta chains from one sample, sequenced in a study of a mutant IDH1 vaccine in newly diagnosed glioma. For these TCRs, the target antigens are not known. Here immunoSEQ multiplex PCR was the method, and the copy in TCRdb shows in-frame clones only, minus some. The sample has roughly 39,000 clones, approximately 85% seen once. This specimen consisted of PBMCs, obtained from a glioma patient whose treatment included an IDH1 peptide vaccine. The receptors stem from a man aged 40-50 years with glioma. The CDR3 runs from the conserved cysteine through the conserved F or W. The order of the fields is D gene, V gene, clone size, J gene, CDR3 DNA, CDR3 protein. D genes are given only for firm matches. Rows may omit the clone size; those that give it use once, few, many or a size class.

TRBD2	TRBV28	-	TRBJ2-1	TGTGCCAGCAAACGGGAGGCCCAAGGTGAGCAGTTCTTC	CASKREAQGEQFF
TRBD2	TRBV19	-	TRBJ2-5	TGTGCCAGTAGCCCGACTAGCGGGAGACGAGAGACCCAGTACTTC	CASSPTSGRRETQYF
-	TRBV29-1	-	TRBJ1-1	TGCAGCGTTCAGGGTTGGGTGAATGAAGCTTTCTTT	CSVQGWVNEAFF
TRBD1	TRBV7-9	-	TRBJ2-7	TGTGCCAGCAGGAGGCAGGGGGCGCAGGGCGAGCAGTACTTC	CASRRQGAQGEQYF
-	TRBV27	-	TRBJ1-1	TGTGCCAGCAGTTTATCAGGGGTGGACACTGAAGCTTTCTTT	CASSLSGVDTEAFF
TRBD1	TRBV6-4	-	TRBJ2-5	TGTGCCAGCAGCGGGACAGGGCGAGGCCAAGAGACCCAGTACTTC	CASSGTGRGQETQYF
TRBD1	TRBV6-1	-	TRBJ2-7	TGTGCCAGCAGAAACAGGGGGATACTTACCTACGAGCAGTACTTC	CASRNRGILTYEQYF
-	TRBV29-1	-	TRBJ1-5	TGCAGCGTCGGGTTAGGGCTGGAGCCCCAGCATTTT	CSVGLGLEPQHF
TRBD2	TRBV6-4	-	TRBJ2-6	TGTGCCAGCAGTGACTCTTCTAGCGGGCTCTCTGGGGCCAACGTCCTGACTTTC	CASSDSSSGLSGANVLTF
-	TRBV14	-	TRBJ1-2	TGTGCCAGCAGCCGGGGTCTAAGGGACCTATATGGCTACACCTTC	CASSRGLRDLYGYTF
TRBD2	TRBV7-2	-	TRBJ2-7	TGTGCCAGCAGCATACCCGGGGCGGGAGTCGTAAGACAGTACTTC	CASSIPGAGVVRQYF
-	TRBV7-3	-	TRBJ2-7	TGTGCCAGCAGCGTCTCCTACGAGCAGTACTTC	CASSVSYEQYF
-	TRBV27	-	TRBJ1-1	TGTGCCAGCAGGACATTTAGGGGGGGGAACACTGAAGCTTTCTTT	CASRTFRGGNTEAFF
-	TRBV5-1	-	TRBJ1-2	TGCGCCAGCAGACGAGACGGGACCTCGGCCTATGAAGGCTACACCTTC	CASRRDGTSAYEGYTF
-	TRBV11-1	-	TRBJ1-1	TGTGCCAGCAGCTTAAATCGGTGGGGTTTGGGAGACACTGAAGCTTTCTTT	CASSLNRWGLGDTEAFF
TRBD1	TRBV15	-	TRBJ2-2	TGTGCCACCAGCAGCCCCCGGGACAGCCCCGCCGGGGAGCTGTTTTTT	CATSSPRDSPAGELFF
-	TRBV27	-	TRBJ1-4	TGTGCCAGCAGTCGAACCGGGACACAGGCCACTAATGAAAAACTGTTTTTT	CASSRTGTQATNEKLFF
TRBD2	TRBV27	-	TRBJ2-7	TGTGCCACTGGGACTAGCGGGTCCAACTCCTACGAGCAGTACTTC	CATGTSGSNSYEQYF
-	TRBV7-8	-	TRBJ1-4	TGTGCCAGCAGCCCCGACCAGGGAGAAAAACTGTTTTTT	CASSPDQGEKLFF
-	TRBV6-1	once	TRBJ2-7	TGTGCCAGCTGGAGAGGGGAGATGGTCCGCGAGCAGTACTTC	CASWRGEMVREQYF
TRBD1	TRBV14	-	TRBJ1-2	TGTGCCAGCAGCCACCGAACAGGGGGCTTTAACTATGGCTACACCTTC	CASSHRTGGFNYGYTF
-	TRBV27	once	TRBJ2-7	TGTGCCAGCAGTGACGCAATGCGAGGCGAGCAGTACTTC	CASSDAMRGEQYF
-	TRBV16	-	TRBJ1-2	TGTGCCAGCAGCCGACTTATTGCCTATGGCTACACCTTC	CASSRLIAYGYTF
-	TRBV5-6	-	TRBJ2-7	TGTGCCAGCAGCTTGTGGGCAGGGCGCTACGAGCAGTACTTC	CASSLWAGRYEQYF
-	TRBV7-2	-	TRBJ1-2	TGTGCCAGCAGCTTCACCCCAGCGGCAGCAGGTCATGGCTACACCTTC	CASSFTPAAAGHGYTF
-	TRBV9	-	TRBJ1-5	TGTGCCAGCAGCTTTCCCGTTATAGGTCAGCCCCAGCATTTT	CASSFPVIGQPQHF
-	TRBV7-3	-	TRBJ1-1	TGTGCCAGCAGCTTAATCGGGACAACTAACACTGAAGCTTTCTTT	CASSLIGTTNTEAFF
-	TRBV27	-	TRBJ2-5	TGTGCCAGCAGCCCACGACAGGGAGGGGAGACCCAGTACTTC	CASSPRQGGETQYF
-	TRBV6-5	few	TRBJ2-2	TGTGCCAGCAGTTACTTCGACAGGCTGAACACCGGGGAGCTGTTTTTT	CASSYFDRLNTGELFF
-	TRBV5-5	-	TRBJ2-7	TGTGCCAGCACCCTGGGCAGGGTAAGCGGGCGGACCTACGAGCAGTACTTC	CASTLGRVSGRTYEQYF
-	TRBV5-1	-	TRBJ2-6	TGCGCCAGCCTAGAGGACCGCGTCTCTGGGGCCAACGTCCTGACTTTC	CASLEDRVSGANVLTF
-	TRBV9	once	TRBJ2-3	TGTGCCAGCAGCACCCTCGGCGGTCTGGCGGCAGATACGCAGTATTTT	CASSTLGGLAADTQYF
-	TRBV11-2	few	TRBJ2-6	TGTGCCAGCACCATGCGGGGAGTTGGGGCCAACGTCCTGACTTTC	CASTMRGVGANVLTF
-	TRBV5-1	-	TRBJ1-2	TGCGCCAGCAGCCATCGGGACGGAAACTATGGCTACACCTTC	CASSHRDGNYGYTF
-	TRBV6-6	-	TRBJ1-5	TGTGCCACAACGGGTCAGGGAGTCAATCAGCCCCAGCATTTT	CATTGQGVNQPQHF
TRBD1	TRBV5-4	once	TRBJ2-5	TGTGCCAGCAGCTCCGGGACAGGGCAAGAGACCCAGTACTTC	CASSSGTGQETQYF
TRBD1	TRBV7-2	-	TRBJ2-2	TGTGCCAGCAGCCAGACAGGGGGCGTTTCAACCGGGGAGCTGTTTTTT	CASSQTGGVSTGELFF
TRBD1	TRBV6-1	-	TRBJ2-1	TGTGCCAGCAGTGAAACGGGACAGTCCTACAATGAGCAGTTCTTC	CASSETGQSYNEQFF
-	TRBV14	-	TRBJ2-7	TGTGCCAGCAGCCAAGATTTGAGGGCCGGCGAGCAGTACTTC	CASSQDLRAGEQYF
TRBD2	TRBV5-1	-	TRBJ2-1	TGCGCCAGCGGAACTAGCGGGAGCAGGGTCAATGAGCAGTTCTTC	CASGTSGSRVNEQFF
-	TRBV7-2	-	TRBJ1-5	TGTGCCAGCAGCGGGGGCCGAGGGCTTAGCAATCAGCCCCAGCATTTT	CASSGGRGLSNQPQHF
-	TRBV9	-	TRBJ1-2	TGTGCCAGCAGGGGAGGGGGGGGCGCAGGATATGGCTACACCTTC	CASRGGGGAGYGYTF
-	TRBV28	-	TRBJ2-6	TGTGCCAGCAGTTCCCACGGAGGGGCCAACGTCCTGACTTTC	CASSSHGGANVLTF
TRBD1	TRBV2	-	TRBJ2-5	TGTGCCAGCAGCGAAGACAGGGCACGAGAGACCCAGTACTTC	CASSEDRARETQYF
-	TRBV19	-	TRBJ2-6	TGTGCCAGTAGTGCTCGGACATCTGGGGCCAACGTCCTGACTTTC	CASSARTSGANVLTF
-	TRBV21-1	once	TRBJ2-7	TGTGCCAGCAGCAAAGCGGTTGGACAGGTGGCCTTGGCATCCTACGAGCAGTACTTC	CASSKAVGQVALASYEQYF
TRBD2	TRBV7-9	-	TRBJ2-7	TGTGCCAGCAGCTTAACGAGTAGCGGGAGTGCGTTCGAGCAGTACTTC	CASSLTSSGSAFEQYF
-	TRBV7-9	-	TRBJ2-1	TGTGCCAGCAGCTTAGCGTACGGCCATGAGCAGTTCTTC	CASSLAYGHEQFF
-	TRBV19	once	TRBJ1-5	TGTGCCAGTAGTTTGACAGATCAGCCCCAGCATTTT	CASSLTDQPQHF
-	TRBV6-4	-	TRBJ2-3	TGTGCCAGCAGTGACGGCAGGGGCACGGGCACAGATACGCAGTATTTT	CASSDGRGTGTDTQYF
-	TRBV6-1	-	TRBJ2-5	TGTGCCAGCAGACCAGGGCTCCAAGAGACCCAGTACTTC	CASRPGLQETQYF
-	TRBV6-1	-	TRBJ2-1	TGTGCCAGCAGTGAAGGTGGGGCCGATGAGCAGTTCTTC	CASSEGGADEQFF
TRBD1	TRBV6-5	-	TRBJ2-1	TGTGCCAGCAGTTCCCGGACAGGGGGCTGGAATGAGCAGTTCTTC	CASSSRTGGWNEQFF
-	TRBV6-5	-	TRBJ1-5	TGTGCCAGCAGTTACTCTGGGGGGGGCGGGCAGCCCCAGCATTTT	CASSYSGGGGQPQHF
-	TRBV9	-	TRBJ1-4	TGTGCCAGCAGCGCAGGGGAGGTAACTAATGAAAAACTGTTTTTT	CASSAGEVTNEKLFF
TRBD2	TRBV27	-	TRBJ2-5	TGTGCCAGCAGTTTATCCACAGCTAGCGGGAGGCCGCGAGAGACCCAGTACTTC	CASSLSTASGRPRETQYF
-	TRBV29-1	-	TRBJ2-7	TGCAGCGTTGAGGCCGGCCCCTACGAGCAGTACTTC	CSVEAGPYEQYF
-	TRBV28	-	TRBJ1-1	TGTGCCTGCGGACGGTGGAGAGGGACTGAAGCTTTCTTT	CACGRWRGTEAFF
-	TRBV18	-	TRBJ2-7	TGTGCCAGCTCATTCCCAGGGCGCTCCTACGAGCAGTACTTC	CASSFPGRSYEQYF